This is a list of T cell receptor beta chains from one sample in a study of CXCR3-negative and CXCR3-positive naive CD8 T cells. TCRdb processed the 5' RACE reads again and assigns one entry to each CDR3 protein, with no DNA. The table lists some 54,000 distinct CDR3 sequences. The sequenced sample was naive CXCR3+ CD8+ T cells from blood. Receptors originate from a human donor in good health. Some clones in this sample may be carry-over from other donors' samples. Both conserved end residues are part of each CDR3. Fields, in order: J gene, V gene, CDR3 protein.

J: TRBJ2-7; V: TRBV9; CDR3: CASSDTGSSYEQYF
J: TRBJ1-1; V: TRBV4-3; CDR3: CASSQEAAGSRTEAFF
J: TRBJ1-2; V: TRBV9; CDR3: CASSPSTGPYGYTF
J: TRBJ1-1; V: TRBV15; CDR3: CATSSRALSMGTEAFF
J: TRBJ2-1; V: TRBV14; CDR3: CASSPGGRQFF
J: TRBJ2-7; V: TRBV27; CDR3: CASSLAGSPLEQYF
J: TRBJ2-7; V: TRBV27; CDR3: CASSFGEDYEQYF
J: TRBJ1-1; V: TRBV28; CDR3: CASSLTGRTEAFF
J: TRBJ2-1; V: TRBV27; CDR3: CASSLRGYEQFF
J: TRBJ2-7; V: TRBV4-3; CDR3: CASSQGAAGGYEQYF
J: TRBJ1-5; V: TRBV7-9; CDR3: CASSSGLEQPQHF
J: TRBJ1-4; V: TRBV30; CDR3: CAWGPGRANEKLFF
J: TRBJ1-5; V: TRBV7-9; CDR3: CASSLDRQSNQPQHF
J: TRBJ2-7; V: TRBV7-9; CDR3: CASSSTRQGAINEQYF
J: TRBJ2-7; V: TRBV6-4; CDR3: CASSPTLYSYEQYF
J: TRBJ1-5; V: TRBV29-1; CDR3: CSVADRGRVQPQHF
J: TRBJ1-1; V: TRBV5-5; CDR3: CASSSGPRANTEAFF
J: TRBJ2-3; V: TRBV15; CDR3: CATSRAGRATDTQYF
J: TRBJ1-1; V: TRBV27; CDR3: CASGTGKNTEAFF
J: TRBJ2-5; V: TRBV12-3/TRBV12-4; CDR3: CASSSLAAAGETQYF
J: TRBJ1-5; V: TRBV3-1; CDR3: CASSQEAGRGQPQHF
J: TRBJ1-1; V: TRBV20-1; CDR3: CSAPRSGGNTEAFF
J: TRBJ1-5; V: TRBV4-2; CDR3: CASSSRGESAPQHF
J: TRBJ2-3; V: TRBV11-2; CDR3: CASSWGTTTDTKYF
J: TRBJ1-1; V: TRBV7-3; CDR3: CASSPGSYTEAFF
J: TRBJ2-3; V: TRBV7-8; CDR3: CASSPRKAGVKRDTQYF
J: TRBJ2-1; V: TRBV4-1; CDR3: CASSPSGNEQFF
J: TRBJ2-5; V: TRBV3-1; CDR3: CASSQGLQNQETQYF
J: TRBJ2-1; V: TRBV5-1; CDR3: CASSTPGRRQGNYNEQFF
J: TRBJ1-1; V: TRBV7-2; CDR3: CASSPRTDYTEAFF
J: TRBJ2-1; V: TRBV4-2; CDR3: CASSQYLQGFNEQFF
J: TRBJ2-7; V: TRBV5-5; CDR3: CASSPYMAGSSYEQYF
J: TRBJ2-7; V: TRBV28; CDR3: CASSSIYEQYF
J: TRBJ2-1; V: TRBV11-2; CDR3: CASSPGLAGSNEQFF
J: TRBJ2-3; V: TRBV2; CDR3: CASSDTPSGGTDTQYF
J: TRBJ1-1; V: TRBV29-1; CDR3: CSVHGPNTEAFF
J: TRBJ1-5; V: TRBV7-2; CDR3: CASSLSLEGAIGNNQPQHF
J: TRBJ2-7; V: TRBV12-3/TRBV12-4; CDR3: CASSLHGNSYEQYF
J: TRBJ2-7; V: TRBV29-1; CDR3: CSVEDLRAEQYF
J: TRBJ2-3; V: TRBV27; CDR3: CASSPTGGYSTDTQYF
J: TRBJ1-1; V: TRBV19; CDR3: CASSGGGPLNTEAFF
J: TRBJ1-5; V: TRBV2; CDR3: CASSGQGTEEYSNQPQHF
J: TRBJ1-5; V: TRBV5-5; CDR3: CASSSRGLSNQPQHF
J: TRBJ2-7; V: TRBV6-2/TRBV6-3; CDR3: CASSSSSSYEQYF
J: TRBJ2-5; V: TRBV9; CDR3: CASSPTGYQETQYF
J: TRBJ1-5; V: TRBV27; CDR3: CATGTLGNQPQHF
J: TRBJ2-1; V: TRBV7-2; CDR3: CASSPRDGRQLEQFF
J: TRBJ2-7; V: TRBV6-5; CDR3: CASSYTGAYEQYF